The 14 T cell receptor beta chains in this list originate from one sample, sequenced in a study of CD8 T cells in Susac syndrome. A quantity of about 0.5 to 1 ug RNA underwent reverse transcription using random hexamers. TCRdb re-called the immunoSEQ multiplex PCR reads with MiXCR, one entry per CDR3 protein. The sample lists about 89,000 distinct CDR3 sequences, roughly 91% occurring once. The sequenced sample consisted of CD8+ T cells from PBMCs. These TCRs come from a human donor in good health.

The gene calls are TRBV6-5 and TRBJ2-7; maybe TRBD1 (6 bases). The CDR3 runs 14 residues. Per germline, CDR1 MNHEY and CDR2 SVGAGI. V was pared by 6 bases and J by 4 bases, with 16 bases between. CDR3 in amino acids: CASRTSGALYEQYF. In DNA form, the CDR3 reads TGTGCCAGCAGAACTTCAGGGGCCCTGTACGAGCAGTACTTC.

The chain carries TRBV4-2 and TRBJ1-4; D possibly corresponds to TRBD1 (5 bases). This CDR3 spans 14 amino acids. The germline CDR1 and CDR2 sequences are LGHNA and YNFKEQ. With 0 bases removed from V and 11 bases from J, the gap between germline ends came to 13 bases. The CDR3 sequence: CASSQDLGAVKLFF. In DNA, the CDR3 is TGTGCCAGCAGCCAAGATTTAGGGGCGGTGAAACTGTTTTTT.

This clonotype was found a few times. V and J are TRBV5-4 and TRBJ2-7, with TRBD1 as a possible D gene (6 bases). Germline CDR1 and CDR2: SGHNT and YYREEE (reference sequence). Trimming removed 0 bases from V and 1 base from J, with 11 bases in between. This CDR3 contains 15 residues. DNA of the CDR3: TGTGCCAGCAGCTTGGGGGAGACAGGTTCCTACGAGCAGTACTTC. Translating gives CASSLGETGSYEQYF.

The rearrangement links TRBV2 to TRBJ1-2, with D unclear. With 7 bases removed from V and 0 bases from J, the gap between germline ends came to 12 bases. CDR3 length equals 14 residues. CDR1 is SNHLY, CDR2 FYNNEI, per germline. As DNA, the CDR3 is TGTGCCAGCACCCAACACCCCGCTAACTATGGCTACACCTTC. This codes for CASTQHPANYGYTF.

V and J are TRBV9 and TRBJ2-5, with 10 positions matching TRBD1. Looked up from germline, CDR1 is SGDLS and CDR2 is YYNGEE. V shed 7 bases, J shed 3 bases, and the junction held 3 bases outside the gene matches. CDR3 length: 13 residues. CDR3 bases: TGTGCCAGCCCCGGGACAGGGGAAGAGACCCAGTACTTC. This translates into CASPGTGEETQYF. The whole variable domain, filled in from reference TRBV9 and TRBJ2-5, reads DSGVTQTPKHLITATGQRVTLRCSPRSGDLSVYWYQQSLDQGLQFLIQYYNGEERAKGNILERFSAQQFPDLHSELNLSSLELGDSALYFCASPGTGEETQYFGPGTRLLVL.

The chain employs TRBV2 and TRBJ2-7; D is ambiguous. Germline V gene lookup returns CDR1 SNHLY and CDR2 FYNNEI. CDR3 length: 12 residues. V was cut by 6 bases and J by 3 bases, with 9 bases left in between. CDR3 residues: CASSGYGYEQYF. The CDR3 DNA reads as TGTGCCAGCAGCGGGTACGGCTACGAGCAGTACTTC.

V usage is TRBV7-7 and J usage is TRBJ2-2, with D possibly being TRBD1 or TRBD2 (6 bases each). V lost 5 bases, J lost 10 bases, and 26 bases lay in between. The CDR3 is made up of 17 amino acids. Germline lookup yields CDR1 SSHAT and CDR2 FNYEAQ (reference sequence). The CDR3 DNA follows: TGTGCCAGCAGCCCTTTAGGGGGGCAGGGACCCCACCTGGAGCTGTTTTTT. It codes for CASSPLGGQGPHLELFF.

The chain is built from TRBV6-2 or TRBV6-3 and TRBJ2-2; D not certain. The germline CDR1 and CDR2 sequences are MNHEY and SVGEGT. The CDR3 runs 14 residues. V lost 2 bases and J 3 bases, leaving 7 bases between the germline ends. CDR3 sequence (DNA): TGTGCCAGCAGTTACGGGGTGTACACCGGGGAGCTGTTTTTT. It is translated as CASSYGVYTGELFF.

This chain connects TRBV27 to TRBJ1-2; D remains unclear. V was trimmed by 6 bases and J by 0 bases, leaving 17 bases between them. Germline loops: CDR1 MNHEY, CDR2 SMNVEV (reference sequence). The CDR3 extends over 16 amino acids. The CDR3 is CASSPSPVVANYGYTF. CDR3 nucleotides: TGTGCCAGCAGCCCCTCCCCGGTGGTAGCTAACTATGGCTACACCTTC.

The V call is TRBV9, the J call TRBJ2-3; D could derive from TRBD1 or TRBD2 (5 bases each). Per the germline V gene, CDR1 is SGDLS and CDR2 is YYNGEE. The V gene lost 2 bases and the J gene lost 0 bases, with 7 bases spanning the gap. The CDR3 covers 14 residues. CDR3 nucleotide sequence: TGTGCCAGCAGCGTTGGGGGAAGCACAGATACGCAGTATTTT. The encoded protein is CASSVGGSTDTQYF.

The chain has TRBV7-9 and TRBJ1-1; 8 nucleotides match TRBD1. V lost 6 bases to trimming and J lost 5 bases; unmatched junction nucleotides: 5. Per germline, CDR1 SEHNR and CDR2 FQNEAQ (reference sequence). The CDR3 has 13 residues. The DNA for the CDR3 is TGTGCCAGCAGTGGACAGGGCAGTACTGAAGCTTTCTTT. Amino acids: CASSGQGSTEAFF.

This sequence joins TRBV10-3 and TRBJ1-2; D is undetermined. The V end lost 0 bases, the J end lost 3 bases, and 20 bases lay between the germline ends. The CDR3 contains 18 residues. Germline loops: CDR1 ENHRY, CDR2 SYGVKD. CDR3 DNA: TGTGCCATCAGTGAGTCTACTATTCGGACTTCATGGGACTATGGCTACACCTTC. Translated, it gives CAISESTIRTSWDYGYTF.

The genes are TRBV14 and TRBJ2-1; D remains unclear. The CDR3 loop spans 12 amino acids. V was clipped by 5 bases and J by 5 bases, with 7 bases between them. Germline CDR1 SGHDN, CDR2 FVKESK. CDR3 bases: TGTGCCAGCAGCTTTAGCCACAATGAGCAGTTCTTC. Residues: CASSFSHNEQFF.

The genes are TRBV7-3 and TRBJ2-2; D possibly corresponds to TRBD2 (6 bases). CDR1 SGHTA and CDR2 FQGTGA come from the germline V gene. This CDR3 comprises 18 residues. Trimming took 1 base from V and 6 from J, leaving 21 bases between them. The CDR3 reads CASSLKVGEDRTAGELFF. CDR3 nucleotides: TGTGCCAGCAGCTTAAAGGTCGGGGAGGACCGCACCGCCGGGGAGCTGTTTTTT.